The clone carrying this T cell receptor (beta chain) showed up just a few times. Regions amplified from RNA transcripts were the TCR beta CDR3 regions. Initially, a first-round RT-PCR of the TCR CDR3 employed the HTBI primer set. TCRdb redid the calling of the multiplex PCR reads with MiXCR, one entry per CDR3 protein. Among some 550,000 distinct CDR3 sequences, around 16% were seen once, and the ten largest hold roughly 3.4%. The sample originates from a study of T cells in Graves' hyperthyroidism and ophthalmopathy. A patient was excluded if there was uncontrolled infection, other autoimmune disease, pregnancy or lactation. Diagnoses were established using clinical symptoms, serum thyroxine and TRAb, thyroid ultrasound and orbital computed tomography. Germline V lookup: CDR1 LNHDA, CDR2 SQIVND (reference sequence). V was cut by 10 bases and J by 3 bases, with 33 bases left in between. The CDR3 runs 19 residues.

The specimen was blood. The V gene is TRBV19, the J gene TRBJ1-1, with D possibly matching TRBD1 (5 bases). The clonotype comes from a middle-aged woman with Graves' ophthalmopathy. CDR3 residues: CATRGAAGGYLGSDTEAFF. Here the CDR3 DNA reads TGTGCCACCCGCGGGGCGGCGGGGGGATACTTAGGATCCGACACTGAAGCTTTCTTT.